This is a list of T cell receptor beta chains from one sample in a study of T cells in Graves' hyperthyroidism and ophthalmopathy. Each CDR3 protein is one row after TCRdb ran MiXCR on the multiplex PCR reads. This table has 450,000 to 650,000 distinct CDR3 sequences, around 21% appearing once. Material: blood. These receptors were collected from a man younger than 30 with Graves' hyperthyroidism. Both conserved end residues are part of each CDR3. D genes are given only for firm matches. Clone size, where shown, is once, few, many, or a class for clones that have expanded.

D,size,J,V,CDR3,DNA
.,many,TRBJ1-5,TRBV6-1,CASSEARRGSNNQPQHF,TGTGCCAGCAGTGAAGCGCGGCGAGGGAGCAATAATCAGCCCCAGCATTTT
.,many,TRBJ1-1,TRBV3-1,CASSRVQGNTEAFF,TGTGCCAGCAGCCGAGTTCAGGGGAACACTGAAGCTTTCTTT
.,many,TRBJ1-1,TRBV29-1,CSVGWGTEAFF,TGCAGCGTTGGCTGGGGGACTGAAGCTTTCTTT
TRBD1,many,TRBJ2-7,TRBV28,CASSSKPGQSSYEQYF,TGTGCCAGCAGTTCAAAACCGGGACAGTCTTCCTACGAGCAGTACTTC
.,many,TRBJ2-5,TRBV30,CAWTAAPQGTQYF,TGTGCCTGGACCGCGGCCCCCCAAGGGACCCAGTACTTC
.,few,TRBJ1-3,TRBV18,CASSPTDSILSGNTIYF,TGTGCCAGCTCACCAACGGACAGCATCCTCTCTGGAAACACCATATATTTT
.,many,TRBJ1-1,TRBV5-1,CASSSYSQVQSTEAFF,TGCGCCAGCAGCTCATACTCACAGGTCCAGAGCACTGAAGCTTTCTTT
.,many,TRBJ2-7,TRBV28,CASSLYREQYF,TGTGCCAGCAGTTTATACAGGGAGCAGTACTTC
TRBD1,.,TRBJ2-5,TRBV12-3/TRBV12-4,CASSPTGIGETQYF,TGTGCCAGCAGCCCGACAGGGATAGGAGAGACCCAGTACTTC
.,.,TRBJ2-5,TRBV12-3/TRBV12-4,CASSQELEKTQYF,TGTGCCAGCAGCCAAGAGTTAGAGAAGACCCAGTACTTC
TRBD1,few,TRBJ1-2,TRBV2,CASSETGALLYGYTF,TGTGCCAGCAGTGAGACAGGGGCGCTACTGTATGGCTACACCTTC
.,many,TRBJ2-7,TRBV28,CASSPFMRYEQYF,TGTGCCAGCAGTCCTTTTATGAGGTACGAGCAGTACTTC
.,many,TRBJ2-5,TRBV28,CASSLAGIPMGETQYF,TGTGCCAGCAGTTTAGCCGGGATCCCGATGGGAGAGACCCAGTACTTC
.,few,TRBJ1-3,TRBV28,CASYRGSISGNTIYF,TGTGCCAGCTACCGAGGATCCATCTCTGGAAACACCATATATTTT
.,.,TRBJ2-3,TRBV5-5,CASSLGDTFPDTQYF,TGTGCCAGCAGCTTGGGGGACACTTTCCCAGATACGCAGTATTTT
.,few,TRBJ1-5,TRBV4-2,CASSPRSLSGTSNQPQHF,TGTGCCAGCAGCCCCCGTTCACTCTCCGGGACTTCCAATCAGCCCCAGCATTTT
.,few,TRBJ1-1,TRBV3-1,CASSQQGLAFF,TGTGCCAGCAGCCAACAGGGTTTGGCTTTCTTT
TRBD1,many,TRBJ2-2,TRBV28,CASSSLSQGDTGELFF,TGTGCCAGCAGTTCACTGTCCCAGGGGGACACCGGGGAGCTGTTTTTT
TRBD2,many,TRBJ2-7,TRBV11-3,CASSGLDQGQYF,TGTGCCAGCAGTGGACTAGATCAGGGGCAGTACTTC
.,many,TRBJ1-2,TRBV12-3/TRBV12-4,CASRPPGDGEAGYTF,TGTGCCAGCAGGCCCCCAGGGGACGGGGAAGCGGGCTACACCTTC
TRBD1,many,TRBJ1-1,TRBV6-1,CASRQGAEAFF,TGTGCCAGTCGACAGGGGGCTGAAGCTTTCTTT
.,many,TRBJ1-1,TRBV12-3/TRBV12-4,CASSLVQKNTEAFF,TGTGCCAGCAGTTTAGTACAGAAGAACACTGAAGCTTTCTTT
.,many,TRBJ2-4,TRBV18,CASSPLPGGPGLDIQYF,TGTGCCAGCTCACCACTCCCAGGGGGGCCCGGTTTGGACATTCAGTACTTC
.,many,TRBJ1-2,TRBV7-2,CASSSPDSNYGYTF,TGTGCCAGCAGCTCCCCCGACAGTAACTATGGCTACACCTTC
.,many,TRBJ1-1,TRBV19,CASSSKNTEAFF,TGTGCCAGTAGTAGCAAGAACACTGAAGCTTTCTTT
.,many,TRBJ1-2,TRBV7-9,CASSLGADGYTF,TGTGCCAGCAGCTTAGGGGCGGATGGCTACACCTTC
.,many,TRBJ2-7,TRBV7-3,CASSPDRYEQYF,TGTGCCAGCAGTCCGGACCGCTACGAGCAGTACTTC
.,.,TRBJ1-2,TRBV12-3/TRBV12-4,CASSPLDSNYGYTF,TGTGCCAGCAGCCCCCTGGACAGCAACTATGGCTACACCTTC
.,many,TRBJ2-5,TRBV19,CASSASGLGETQYF,TGTGCCAGTAGCGCCTCCGGGCTGGGTGAGACCCAGTACTTC
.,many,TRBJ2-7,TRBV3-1,CASSGEWEQYF,TGTGCCAGCAGCGGAGAATGGGAGCAGTACTTC
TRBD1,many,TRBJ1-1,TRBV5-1,CASSLVVGQGFEAFF,TGCGCCAGCAGCTTGGTCGTGGGACAGGGTTTTGAAGCTTTCTTT
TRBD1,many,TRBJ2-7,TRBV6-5,CASSYMGQGLSYEQYF,TGTGCCAGCAGTTATATGGGACAGGGTCTCTCCTACGAGCAGTACTTC
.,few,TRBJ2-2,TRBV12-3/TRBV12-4,CASSPNQGGFGELFF,TGTGCCAGCAGTCCAAATCAAGGGGGTTTCGGGGAGCTGTTTTTT
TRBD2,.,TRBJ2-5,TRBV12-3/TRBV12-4,CASNLPGLAGIETQYF,TGTGCCAGCAACTTACCGGGACTAGCGGGGATAGAGACCCAGTACTTC
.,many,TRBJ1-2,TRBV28,CASSFPRSPRCGYTF,TGTGCCAGCAGTTTCCCCCGGAGTCCCAGGTGTGGCTACACCTTC
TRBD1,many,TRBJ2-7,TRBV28,CASSLGGQGAREQYF,TGTGCCAGCAGTTTAGGGGGACAGGGGGCACGGGAGCAGTACTTC
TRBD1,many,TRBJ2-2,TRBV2,CATWTGKNTGELFF,TGTGCCACTTGGACAGGGAAGAACACCGGGGAGCTGTTTTTT
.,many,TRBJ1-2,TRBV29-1,CSVEGRFPTNYGYTF,TGCAGCGTTGAAGGTCGCTTTCCCACCAACTATGGCTACACCTTC
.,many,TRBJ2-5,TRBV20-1,CSGGETQYF,TGCAGTGGAGGCGAGACCCAGTACTTC
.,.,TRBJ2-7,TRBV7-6,CASSLVAESGEQYF,TGTGCCAGCAGCCTAGTAGCTGAGAGTGGGGAGCAGTACTTC
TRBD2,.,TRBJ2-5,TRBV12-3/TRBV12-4,CASRPGLAGAQETQYF,TGTGCCAGCAGACCCGGACTAGCGGGAGCGCAAGAGACCCAGTACTTC
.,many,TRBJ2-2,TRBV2,CASSVYGGQVGELFF,TGTGCCAGCAGTGTATACGGGGGCCAAGTCGGGGAGCTGTTTTTT
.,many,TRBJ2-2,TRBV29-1,CSVGLAGNTGELFF,TGCAGCGTTGGGCTAGCTGGTAACACCGGGGAGCTGTTTTTT
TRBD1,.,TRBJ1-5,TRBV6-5,CASSYSGTVSQPQHF,TGTGCCAGCAGTTACTCGGGGACAGTCTCTCAGCCCCAGCATTTT
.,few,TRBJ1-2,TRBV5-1,CASSLSTESYGYTF,TGCGCCAGCAGCTTGAGTACAGAGTCCTATGGCTACACCTTC
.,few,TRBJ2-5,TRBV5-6,CASSLLGGGSSRETQYF,TGTGCCAGCAGCTTGTTAGGGGGAGGTTCTAGTAGGGAGACCCAGTACTTC
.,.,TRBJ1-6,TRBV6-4,CASRTTGSSPGSYNSPLHF,TGTGCCAGCAGGACTACAGGGTCCTCTCCCGGCTCCTATAATTCACCCCTCCACTTT
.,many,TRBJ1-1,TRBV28,CASSSPGMNTEAFF,TGTGCCAGCAGTTCCCCAGGGATGAACACTGAAGCTTTCTTT
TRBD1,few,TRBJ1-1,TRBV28,CASSLGTQGAEAFF,TGTGCCAGCAGTTTAGGAACACAGGGGGCCGAAGCTTTCTTT
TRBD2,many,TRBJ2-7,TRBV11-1,CASSSLAGGNTYEQYF,TGTGCCAGCAGCTCGTTAGCGGGGGGCAACACCTACGAGCAGTACTTC
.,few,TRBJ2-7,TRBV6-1,CATYYSPERGEQYF,TGTGCCACCTACTACAGTCCGGAACGGGGAGAGCAGTACTTC
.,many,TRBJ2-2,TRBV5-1,CASSLGGHNTGELFF,TGCGCCAGCAGCTTGGGGGGACACAACACCGGGGAGCTGTTTTTT
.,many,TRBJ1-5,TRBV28,CASSVALEIKPQHF,TGTGCCAGCAGTGTGGCGTTGGAGATCAAGCCCCAGCATTTT
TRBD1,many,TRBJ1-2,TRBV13,CASSAVPGTGDPYGYTF,TGTGCCAGCAGCGCAGTCCCCGGGACAGGGGACCCCTATGGCTACACCTTC
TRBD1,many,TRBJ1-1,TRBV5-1,CASSFSGTGIEAFF,TGCGCCAGCAGTTTCTCGGGGACAGGAATTGAAGCTTTCTTT
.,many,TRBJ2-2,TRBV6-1,CASLAGVGGSGELFF,TGTGCCAGCCTGGCCGGCGTTGGGGGGTCCGGGGAACTGTTTTTT
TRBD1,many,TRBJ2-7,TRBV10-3,CAISGTGSNEQYF,TGTGCCATCAGTGGGACAGGGAGCAACGAGCAGTACTTC
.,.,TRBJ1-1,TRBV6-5,CAGSLEGGTEAFF,TGTGCCGGCAGTTTGGAGGGAGGCACTGAAGCTTTCTTT
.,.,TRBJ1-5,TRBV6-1,CASSGPGQWGQPQHF,TGTGCCAGCAGTGGCCCCGGACAGTGGGGTCAGCCCCAGCATTTT
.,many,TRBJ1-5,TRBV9,CASSVAGEDQPQHF,TGTGCCAGCAGCGTAGCCGGCGAGGATCAGCCCCAGCATTTT